This T cell receptor (beta chain) was captured by sequencing in a study of CD8 T cells in ankylosing spondylitis. Study findings and constraints: Clones linked with disease were CD8+ and fairly uncommon in the peripheral blood.

The CDR3 is 12 amino acids. The ends were cut back, 3 bases at V and 5 bases at J, with 11 bases in the middle. Germline V gives CDR1 SQVTM, CDR2 ANQGSEA. MiXCR, run by TCRdb on the 5' RACE reads, gives a single entry per CDR3 protein. This sample has around 250,000 distinct CDR3 sequences; roughly a tenth occur once, and the top ten carry less than 7%. This clonotype was observed a handful of times. Its target is unknown. Sequencing was done on a sample of blood, either unsorted or a sorted T cell fraction (not recorded which). The sequence was collected from a male donor with ankylosing spondylitis or in good health (not recorded which). The chain links TRBV29-1 to TRBJ2-7; D gene ambiguous. CDR3 nucleotide sequence: TGCAGCGTTGAGGACGGGCGCAACGAGCAGTACTTC. This gives the protein CSVEDGRNEQYF.